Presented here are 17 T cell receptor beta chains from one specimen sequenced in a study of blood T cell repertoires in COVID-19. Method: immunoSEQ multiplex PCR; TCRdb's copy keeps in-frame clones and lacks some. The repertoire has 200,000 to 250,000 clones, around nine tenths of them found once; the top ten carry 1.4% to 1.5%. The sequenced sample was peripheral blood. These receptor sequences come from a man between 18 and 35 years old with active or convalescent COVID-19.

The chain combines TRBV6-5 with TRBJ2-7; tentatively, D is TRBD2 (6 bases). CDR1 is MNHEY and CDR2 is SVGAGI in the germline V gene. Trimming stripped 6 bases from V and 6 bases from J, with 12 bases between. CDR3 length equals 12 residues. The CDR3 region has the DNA TGTGCCAGCAGCCGACTAGAGTCCGAGCAGTACTTC. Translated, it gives CASSRLESEQYF.

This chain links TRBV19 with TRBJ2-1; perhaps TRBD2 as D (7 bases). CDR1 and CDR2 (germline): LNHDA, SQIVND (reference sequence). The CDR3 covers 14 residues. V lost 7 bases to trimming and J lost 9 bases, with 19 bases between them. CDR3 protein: CASKGDYAFAEQFF. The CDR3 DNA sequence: TGTGCCAGTAAGGGGGACTACGCTTTCGCTGAGCAGTTCTTC.

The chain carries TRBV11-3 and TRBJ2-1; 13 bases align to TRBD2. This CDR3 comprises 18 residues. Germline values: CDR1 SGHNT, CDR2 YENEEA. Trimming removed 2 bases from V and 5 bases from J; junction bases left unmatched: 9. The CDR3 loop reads CASSLSLLAGGPNNEQFF. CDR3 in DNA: TGTGCCAGCAGCTTATCCCTACTAGCGGGAGGGCCAAACAATGAGCAGTTCTTC.

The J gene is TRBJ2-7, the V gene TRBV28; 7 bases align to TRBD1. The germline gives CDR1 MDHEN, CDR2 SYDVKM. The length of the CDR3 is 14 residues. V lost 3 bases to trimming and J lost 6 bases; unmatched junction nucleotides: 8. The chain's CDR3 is CASSFRGTGGEQYF. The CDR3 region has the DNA TGTGCCAGCAGTTTCAGGGGGACCGGTGGCGAGCAGTACTTC.

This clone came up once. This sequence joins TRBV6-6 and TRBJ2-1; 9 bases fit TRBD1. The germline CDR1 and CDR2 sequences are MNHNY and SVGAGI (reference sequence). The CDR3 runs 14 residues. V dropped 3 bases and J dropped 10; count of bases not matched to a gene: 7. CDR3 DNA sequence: TGTGCCAGCAGTTATACACAGGGGGCATACGAGCAGTTCTTC. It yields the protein CASSYTQGAYEQFF.

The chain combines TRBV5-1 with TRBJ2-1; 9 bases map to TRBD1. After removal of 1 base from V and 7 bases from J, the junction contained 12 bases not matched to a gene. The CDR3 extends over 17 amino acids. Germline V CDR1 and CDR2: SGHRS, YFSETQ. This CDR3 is CASSLYTGQGPVNEQFF. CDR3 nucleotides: TGCGCCAGCAGCTTGTATACGGGACAGGGACCCGTGAATGAGCAGTTCTTC.

In DNA, the CDR3 is TGTGCCTGGAGACGGGAAGGCAAAGCCAAAAACATTCAGTACTTC. It specifies CAWRREGKAKNIQYF. The V gene is TRBV30, the J gene TRBJ2-4, with TRBD2 as a possible D gene (5 bases). This CDR3 is built from 15 residues. Germline CDR1 and CDR2: GTSNPN and SVGIG (reference sequence). Trimming pared 3 bases from V and 0 bases from J, leaving 12 bases between. The variable domain in full, with the rest retrieved from reference TRBV30 and TRBJ2-4, is SQTIHQWPATLVQPVGSPLSLECTVEGTSNPNLYWYRQAAGRGLQLLFYSVGIGQISSEVPQNLSASRPQDRQFILSSKKLLLSDSGFYLCAWRREGKAKNIQYFGAGTRLSVL.

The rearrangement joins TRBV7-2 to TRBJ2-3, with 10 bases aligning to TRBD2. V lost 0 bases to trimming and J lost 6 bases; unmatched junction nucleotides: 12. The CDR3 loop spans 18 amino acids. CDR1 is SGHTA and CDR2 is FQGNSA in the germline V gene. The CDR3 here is CASSLAGPSGRHTDTQYF. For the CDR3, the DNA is TGTGCCAGCAGCTTAGCTGGGCCTAGCGGGAGACACACGGATACGCAGTATTTT. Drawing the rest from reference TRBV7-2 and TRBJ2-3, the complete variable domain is GAGVSQSPSNKVTEKGKDVELRCDPISGHTALYWYRQSLGQGLEFLIYFQGNSAPDKSGLPSDRFSAERTGGSVSTLTIQRTQQEDSAVYLCASSLAGPSGRHTDTQYFGPGTRLTVL.

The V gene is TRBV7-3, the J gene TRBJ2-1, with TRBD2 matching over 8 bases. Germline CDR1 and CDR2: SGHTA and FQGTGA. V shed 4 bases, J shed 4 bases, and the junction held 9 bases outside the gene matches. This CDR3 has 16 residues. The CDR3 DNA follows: TGTGCCAGCAGCTCTGATGGACTAGCCTCGTACAATGAGCAGTTCTTC. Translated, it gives CASSSDGLASYNEQFF.

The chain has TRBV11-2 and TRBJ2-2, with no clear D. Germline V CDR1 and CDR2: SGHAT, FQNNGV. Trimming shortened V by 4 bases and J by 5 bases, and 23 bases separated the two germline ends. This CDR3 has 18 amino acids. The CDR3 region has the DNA TGTGCCAGCAGCTATACGCCAACAGTTTCCCTCCGAACCGGGGAGCTGTTTTTT. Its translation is CASSYTPTVSLRTGELFF.

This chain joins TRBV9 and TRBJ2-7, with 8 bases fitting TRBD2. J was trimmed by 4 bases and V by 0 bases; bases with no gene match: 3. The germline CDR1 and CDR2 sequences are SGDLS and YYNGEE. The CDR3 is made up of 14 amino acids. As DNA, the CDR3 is TGTGCCAGCAGCGTAGCGGCGGGAGGATACGAGCAGTACTTC. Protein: CASSVAAGGYEQYF.

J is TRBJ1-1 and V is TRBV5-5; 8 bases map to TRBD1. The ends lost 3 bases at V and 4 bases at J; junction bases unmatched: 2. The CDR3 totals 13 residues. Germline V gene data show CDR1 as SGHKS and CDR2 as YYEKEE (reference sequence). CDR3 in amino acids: CASSSDRATEAFF. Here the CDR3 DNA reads TGTGCCAGCAGCTCGGACAGGGCCACTGAAGCTTTCTTT.

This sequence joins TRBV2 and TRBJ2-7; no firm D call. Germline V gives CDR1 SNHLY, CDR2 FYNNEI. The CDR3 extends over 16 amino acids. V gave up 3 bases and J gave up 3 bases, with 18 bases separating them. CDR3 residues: CASSDLKRDWVYEQYF. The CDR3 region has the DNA TGTGCCAGCAGTGACTTGAAACGTGACTGGGTCTACGAGCAGTACTTC.

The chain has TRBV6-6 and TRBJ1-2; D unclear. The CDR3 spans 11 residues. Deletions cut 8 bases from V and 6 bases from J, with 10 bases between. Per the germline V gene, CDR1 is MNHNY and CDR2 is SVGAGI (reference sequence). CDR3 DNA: TGTGCCAGCTTCGGGGAGAATGGCTACACCTTC. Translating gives CASFGENGYTF.

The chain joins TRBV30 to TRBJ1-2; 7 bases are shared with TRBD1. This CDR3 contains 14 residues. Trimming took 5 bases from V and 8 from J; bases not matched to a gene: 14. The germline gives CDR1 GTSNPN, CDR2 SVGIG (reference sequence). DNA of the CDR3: TGTGCCTGGTCGTTTAGAGACAGGGCGAGGGGCTACACCTTC. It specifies CAWSFRDRARGYTF.

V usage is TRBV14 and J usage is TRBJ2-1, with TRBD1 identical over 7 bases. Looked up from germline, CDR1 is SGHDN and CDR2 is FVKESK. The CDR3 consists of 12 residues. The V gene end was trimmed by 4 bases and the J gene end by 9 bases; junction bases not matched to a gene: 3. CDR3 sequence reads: CASSLTGTEQFF. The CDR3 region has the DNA TGTGCCAGCAGCCTGACAGGGACTGAGCAGTTCTTC.

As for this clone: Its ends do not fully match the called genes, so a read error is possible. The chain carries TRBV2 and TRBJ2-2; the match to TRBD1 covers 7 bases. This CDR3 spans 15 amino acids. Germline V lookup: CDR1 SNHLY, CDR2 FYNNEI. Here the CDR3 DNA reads TGTGCCAGCAGCGAAGACAGGGTAGTCGGCGGGGAGCTGTTTTTT. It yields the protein CASSEDRVVGGELFF.